Listed here are 21 T cell receptor beta chains from one sample, sequenced in a study of shared clonotypes between healthy human individuals (dated by TCRdb to about 2020). For the CD8 naive samples, CD45RO-negative cells were positively selected for CCR7, yielding a CD45RA+CCR7+ population from which TemRA cells were excluded. Library method: the immunoSEQ multiplex PCR assay. Sourced from immuneACCESS, this table was stored by TCRdb with only in-frame sequences that have V and J called. A share of the clones is absent; for the studies checked, an unresolved V gene accounts for under half, and the remainder has no known explanation. Within this sample are hundreds of thousands of clones, with around 93% of them counted one time only. Nearly 25% of the sample is held by the ten biggest clonotypes. The specimen was naive CD8+ T cells sorted from blood. This specimen's cell subset or site label, interpreted: CD45RA+CCR7+. The origin of the receptors is a man aged 25 to 40 in good health.

This chain connects TRBV7-6 to TRBJ1-3; D gene uncertain. V was cut by 1 base and J by 2 bases, with 6 bases left in between. The CDR3 has 14 amino acids. CDR1 and CDR2 from the germline V gene are SGHVS and FNYEAQ. CDR3 region: CASSLGGAGNTIYF. The DNA of the CDR3 is TGTGCCAGCAGCTTAGGCGGGGCTGGAAACACCATATATTTT.

V is TRBV5-1 and J is TRBJ1-1; D is ambiguous. The CDR3 extends over 15 amino acids. Germline V gene lookup returns CDR1 SGHRS and CDR2 YFSETQ. The V and J ends lost 4 bases and 0 bases respectively, with 13 bases between them. The DNA of the CDR3 is TGCGCCAGCAGCGCAATTACAGAGATGAACACTGAAGCTTTCTTT. Translating it yields CASSAITEMNTEAFF. The whole variable domain, remainder taken from reference TRBV5-1 and TRBJ1-1, is KAGVTQTPRYLIKTRGQQVTLSCSPISGHRSVSWYQQTPGQGLQFLFEYFSETQRNKGNFPGRFSGRQFSNSRSEMNVSTLELGDSALYLCASSAITEMNTEAFFGQGTRLTVV.

As to this clone: Different DNA sequences within this sample yield the same CDR3. V gene TRBV5-6 combines with J gene TRBJ1-5; D not certain. Germline V CDR1 and CDR2: SGHDT, YYEEEE. The CDR3 runs 13 residues. Trimming left V 2 bases short and J 4 bases short, with 7 bases between. DNA of the CDR3: TGTGCCAGCAGCTTTGGTACGAATCAGCCCCAGCATTTT. It translates to CASSFGTNQPQHF.

The gene calls are TRBV27 and TRBJ1-4, with TRBD1 matching over 9 bases. CDR3 size: 15 residues. Germline V lookup: CDR1 MNHEY, CDR2 SMNVEV (reference sequence). The V gene end was trimmed by 5 bases and the J gene end by 6 bases; junction bases not matched to a gene: 7. CDR3 loop: CASSRTGTGYEKLFF. For the CDR3, the DNA is TGTGCCAGCAGTCGAACCGGGACAGGGTATGAAAAACTGTTTTTT.

The chain uses TRBV7-2 and TRBJ2-7; TRBD2 matches at 7 bases. Per germline, CDR1 SGHTA and CDR2 FQGNSA. The CDR3 sequence is 14 residues long. J lost 2 bases, V lost 3 bases, and 4 bases had no gene match. CDR3 sequence (DNA): TGTGCCAGCAGCTTTGGACTAGGGACCTACGAGCAGTACTTC. Translation gives CASSFGLGTYEQYF.

In its sample, this clone was seen once. This sequence joins TRBV7-9 and TRBJ1-1; 8 bases are shared with TRBD1. The CDR3 length is 15 residues. With 1 base clipped from V and 5 bases from J, the junction kept 6 bases outside the gene matches. Germline lookup yields CDR1 SEHNR and CDR2 FQNEAQ (reference sequence). CDR3 protein: CASSLVTGGITEAFF. CDR3 DNA: TGTGCCAGCAGCTTAGTTACAGGGGGTATAACTGAAGCTTTCTTT.

J is TRBJ2-7 and V is TRBV7-9; possibly TRBD2 for D (5 bases). CDR1 and CDR2 from the germline V gene are SEHNR and FQNEAQ (reference sequence). This CDR3 comprises 15 residues. The germline V and J ends were trimmed by 2 bases and 4 bases, with 15 bases remaining between them. CDR3 region: CASSLTSGDVYEQYF. CDR3 DNA: TGTGCCAGCAGCTTAACAAGCGGAGATGTATACGAGCAGTACTTC.

The chain combines TRBV15 with TRBJ2-1; D might be TRBD2 (6 bases). CDR1 LNHNV and CDR2 YYDKDF come from the germline V gene (reference sequence). The length of the CDR3 is 11 residues. With 6 bases removed from V and 10 bases from J, the gap between germline ends came to 10 bases. The CDR3 sequence is CATRRDLEQFF. The CDR3 nucleotides are TGTGCCACCAGGCGGGATTTGGAGCAGTTCTTC.

The gene calls are TRBV15 and TRBJ1-4, with D unclear. Trimming removed 1 base at V and 5 bases at J, with 11 bases between. Germline CDR1 is LNHNV and CDR2 is YYDKDF (reference sequence). The CDR3 covers 15 residues. For the CDR3, the DNA is TGTGCCACCAGCAGAGTAGTGGGGTCCAATGAAAAACTGTTTTTT. Its translation is CATSRVVGSNEKLFF.

The chain combines TRBV19 with TRBJ2-7, with 8 bases lining up with TRBD1. The junction had 10 bases not matched to a gene; V was cut back by 9 bases and J by 3 bases. Germline V gene data show CDR1 as LNHDA and CDR2 as SQIVND (reference sequence). This CDR3 has 14 residues. CDR3 amino acids: CASGHGTGDYEQYF. DNA of the CDR3: TGTGCCAGCGGACACGGGACAGGAGACTACGAGCAGTACTTC.

The chain links TRBV28 to TRBJ2-1; 10 bases map to TRBD2. Germline V gene data show CDR1 as MDHEN and CDR2 as SYDVKM. This CDR3 has 15 residues. Trimming cost V 4 bases and J 8 bases; bases outside gene matches: 8. CDR3 region: CASSSLAGGGDEQFF. CDR3 sequence (DNA): TGTGCCAGCAGTTCGTTAGCGGGAGGCGGAGATGAGCAGTTCTTC.

This sequence joins TRBV21-1 and TRBJ2-2; TRBD1 is taken as the D call from the table, unchecked against the DNA. TRBV21-1 is flagged as a pseudogene. The CDR3 runs to 15 residues. The CDR3 is CASSKESGVAGELFF. In DNA form, the CDR3 reads TGTGCCAGCAGCAAAGAATCAGGGGTGGCCGGGGAGCTGTTTTTT.

This clone was counted once. The chain links TRBV5-1 to TRBJ2-7; D could derive from TRBD1 or TRBD2 (5 bases each). Germline V gene lookup returns CDR1 SGHRS and CDR2 YFSETQ. The CDR3 extends over 15 amino acids. V lost 4 bases and J lost 5, with 19 bases in between. The CDR3 DNA is TGCGCCAGCAGCAGCCGGGACCCAGGAGTCCACGAGCAGTACTTC. This codes for CASSSRDPGVHEQYF.

The chain has TRBV7-3 and TRBJ2-1; the D gene is possibly TRBD1 (6 bases). Germline CDR1 is SGHTA and CDR2 is FQGTGA. This CDR3 comprises 13 residues. The V end was cut by 3 bases, the J end by 8 bases, with 11 bases between. DNA for the CDR3: TGTGCCAGCAGCTTTTTCCCAGGGGATGAGCAGTTCTTC. Translated, it gives CASSFFPGDEQFF.

The rearrangement uses TRBV29-1 and TRBJ2-3; weak D call: TRBD2 (5 bases). This CDR3 region has 17 residues. Germline loops: CDR1 SQVTM, CDR2 ANQGSEA. V shed 4 bases and J shed 0 bases, with 20 bases lying between them. The CDR3 spells CSVVGLQRRNSTDTQYF. The CDR3 region has the DNA TGCAGCGTTGTTGGTCTACAGCGGAGAAATAGCACAGATACGCAGTATTTT.

The chain is built from TRBV10-1 and TRBJ2-5; TRBD1 matches 8 bases. Germline CDR1 WNHNN, CDR2 SYGVQD (reference sequence). The CDR3 totals 13 residues. Losses at the gene ends were 6 bases for V and 6 bases for J; bases not matched to a gene: 6. The DNA of the CDR3 is TGCGCCAGCAGGACAGGGGTGGTTCAGACCCAGTACTTC. This codes for CASRTGVVQTQYF.

V gene TRBV9 combines with J gene TRBJ2-7; the D gene is possibly TRBD2 (6 bases). Trimming left V 4 bases short and J 6 bases short, with 17 bases between. The germline CDR1 and CDR2 sequences are SGDLS and YYNGEE. There are 14 residues in the CDR3. The CDR3 region is CASSKGTVRAEQYF. CDR3 nucleotide sequence: TGTGCCAGCAGCAAGGGGACTGTTCGGGCCGAGCAGTACTTC.

The J gene is TRBJ2-7, the V gene TRBV13, with TRBD1 as a possible D gene (6 bases). In germline, CDR1 is PRHDT, CDR2 FYEKMQ (reference sequence). The CDR3 consists of 15 residues. Trimming left V 0 bases short and J 6 bases short, with 15 bases between. The DNA for the CDR3 is TGTGCCAGCAGCTTAGGGGGGGCCAGCTGGGGCGAGCAGTACTTC. This sequence encodes CASSLGGASWGEQYF.

The chain carries TRBV19 and TRBJ2-1; 8 bases agree with TRBD2. Germline lookup yields CDR1 LNHDA and CDR2 SQIVND (reference sequence). The junction had 10 bases not matched to a gene; V was cut back by 11 bases and J by 7 bases. This CDR3 has 13 residues. Written as DNA, the CDR3 is TGTGCCGCCTCGGGAGGGCCGTGGAATGAGCAGTTCTTC. Translation gives CAASGGPWNEQFF.

The chain carries TRBV28 and TRBJ2-7; D gene ambiguous. Germline V gene lookup returns CDR1 MDHEN and CDR2 SYDVKM. This CDR3 has 15 amino acids. V shed 3 bases and J shed 0 bases, with 12 bases lying between them. The chain's CDR3 is CASSFAGSSSYEQYF. CDR3 in DNA: TGTGCCAGCAGTTTTGCTGGTTCCAGCTCCTACGAGCAGTACTTC.

This chain links TRBV6-5 with TRBJ2-7; TRBD2 might be the D (6 bases). With 7 bases removed from V and 5 bases from J, the gap between germline ends came to 21 bases. Germline-derived CDR1 and CDR2 are MNHEY and SVGAGI. The CDR3 is 15 residues long. Here the CDR3 DNA reads TGTGCCAGCACCCACGGGGGTATCGGGATCCACGAGCAGTACTTC. As protein: CASTHGGIGIHEQYF.